The 16 T cell receptor beta chains below come from one sample, sequenced in a study of blood T cell repertoires in COVID-19. Here immunoSEQ multiplex PCR was the method, and the copy in TCRdb shows in-frame clones only, minus some. Among a few hundred thousand clones listed, roughly 90% were seen once. Input material: peripheral blood. All receptors come from a man aged 18-30 years who had recovered from COVID-19.

This clone was found once. CDR3: CASSLQGLQETQYF. The CDR3 nucleotides read TGTGCCAGCTCACTCCAGGGCCTACAAGAGACCCAGTACTTC. The chain combines TRBV18 with TRBJ2-5; D might be TRBD1 (5 bases). CDR1 and CDR2 (germline): KGHSH, LQKENI. The CDR3 is 14 amino acids. V lost 4 bases, J lost 2 bases, and 11 bases lay in between.

The rearrangement uses TRBV7-9 and TRBJ1-2; D perhaps matches TRBD1 (6 bases). V gave up 5 bases and J gave up 3 bases, with 13 bases separating them. CDR3 length equals 14 residues. Germline lookup yields CDR1 SEHNR and CDR2 FQNEAQ (reference sequence). The CDR3 reads CASSPLSGDYGYTF. CDR3 DNA: TGTGCCAGCAGCCCTCTATCAGGGGACTATGGCTACACCTTC.

V usage is TRBV19 and J usage is TRBJ1-4; D may be TRBD1 (5 bases). CDR1 and CDR2 from the germline V gene are LNHDA and SQIVND (reference sequence). The CDR3 runs to 16 residues. Trimming removed 6 bases from V and 2 bases from J, with 16 bases in between. CDR3: CASSATGGWTNEKLFF. In DNA, the CDR3 is TGTGCCAGTAGCGCGACGGGGGGATGGACTAATGAAAAACTGTTTTTT.

V gene TRBV7-2 combines with J gene TRBJ1-2; D ambiguous. The CDR3 spans 14 residues. Germline CDR1 SGHTA, CDR2 FQGNSA. Trimming cost V 0 bases and J 2 bases, with 7 bases left between them. CDR3 protein: CASSLAGQNYGYTF. The CDR3 bases are TGTGCCAGCAGCTTAGCTGGCCAGAACTATGGCTACACCTTC.

The J gene is TRBJ1-6, the V gene TRBV6-1, with 9 positions matching TRBD1. The J segment lost 8 bases and the V segment lost 2 bases, leaving 7 bases of the junction unmatched. Germline V gene lookup returns CDR1 MNHNS and CDR2 SASEGT. The CDR3 runs 16 residues. CDR3 in DNA: TGTGCCAGCAGTGAATTCAAAAACAGGGGGCATTCACCCCTCCACTTT. Translated: CASSEFKNRGHSPLHF.

The chain employs TRBV7-3 and TRBJ2-1; TRBD2 might be the D (6 bases). Trimming removed 5 bases at V and 2 bases at J, with 13 bases between. This CDR3 comprises 15 residues. Germline V gene sequence: CDR1 SGHTA, CDR2 FQGTGA. CDR3 amino acids: CASSPLGGTYNEQFF. CDR3 DNA sequence: TGTGCCAGCAGCCCCTTGGGGGGAACCTACAATGAGCAGTTCTTC.

This chain joins TRBV6-5 and TRBJ1-5; D perhaps matches TRBD1 (6 bases). The CDR3 has 13 amino acids. CDR1 and CDR2 from the germline V gene are MNHEY and SVGAGI. Trimming took 7 bases from V and 3 from J, leaving 10 bases between them. The CDR3 DNA follows: TGTGCCAGCACACAGGGTAACAATCAGCCCCAGCATTTT. Its protein is CASTQGNNQPQHF.

The chain recombines TRBV2 with TRBJ1-6; D not resolved. V dropped 6 bases and J dropped 7 bases, with 4 bases sitting between them. There are 11 residues in the CDR3. Germline V gene lookup returns CDR1 SNHLY and CDR2 FYNNEI. CDR3: CASRRNSPLHF. CDR3 DNA: TGTGCCAGCAGGCGAAATTCACCCCTCCACTTT.

In regard to this clone: Other DNA sequences in this sample translate to the same CDR3. V usage is TRBV18 and J usage is TRBJ2-3; TRBD2 might be the D (6 bases). The germline CDR1 and CDR2 sequences are KGHSH and LQKENI. V was cut by 2 bases and J by 3 bases, with 12 bases left in between. This CDR3 has 15 residues. CDR3 amino acids: CASSPGQGGTDTQYF. The CDR3, as DNA: TGTGCCAGCTCACCAGGGCAGGGAGGAACAGATACGCAGTATTTT.

This chain links TRBV6-5 with TRBJ1-2, with 8 nucleotides matching TRBD1. Germline V gene data show CDR1 as MNHEY and CDR2 as SVGAGI. The CDR3 totals 15 residues. V gave up 2 bases and J gave up 6 bases; unmatched junction bases: 8. This chain's CDR3 is CASSYLGQGEHGYTF. The DNA of the CDR3 is TGTGCCAGCAGTTACCTTGGACAGGGAGAACATGGCTACACCTTC.

This sequence joins TRBV7-8 and TRBJ1-5; weak D call: TRBD1 (5 bases). The CDR3 totals 17 residues. The V and J ends lost 1 base and 0 bases respectively, with 13 bases between them. CDR1 SGHVS and CDR2 FQNEAQ come from the germline V gene. The CDR3 DNA follows: TGTGCCAGCAGCTTAGTATCCGGGACTTATAGCAATCAGCCCCAGCATTTT. It yields the protein CASSLVSGTYSNQPQHF.

The chain couples TRBV7-9 to TRBJ1-1; D perhaps matches TRBD1 (5 bases). Looked up from germline, CDR1 is SEHNR and CDR2 is FQNEAQ (reference sequence). V was trimmed by 1 base and J by 6 bases, leaving 9 bases between them. This CDR3 comprises 13 residues. CDR3 amino acids: CASSLGRAPEAFF. CDR3 sequence (DNA): TGTGCCAGCAGCTTAGGCAGGGCCCCTGAAGCTTTCTTT.

V usage is TRBV5-1 and J usage is TRBJ1-2; D may be TRBD1 (5 bases). V dropped 7 bases and J dropped 3 bases, with 16 bases sitting between them. This CDR3 is 14 amino acids long. CDR1 and CDR2 from the germline V gene are SGHRS and YFSETQ. The CDR3 DNA sequence: TGCGCCAGCGGCCAGGGATACGAATACTATGGCTACACCTTC. It is translated as CASGQGYEYYGYTF.

V gene TRBV28 combines with J gene TRBJ2-7; the D gene is possibly TRBD2 (6 bases). CDR1 MDHEN and CDR2 SYDVKM come from the germline V gene. V was trimmed by 2 bases and J by 0 bases, leaving 11 bases between them. This CDR3 is built from 15 residues. In DNA, the CDR3 is TGTGCCAGCAGTTTACCCGGGAGCCTCTCCTACGAGCAGTACTTC. This sequence encodes CASSLPGSLSYEQYF.

The J gene is TRBJ1-5, the V gene TRBV6-5, with 7 positions matching TRBD1. The ends lost 8 bases at V and 7 bases at J; junction bases unmatched: 8. This CDR3 comprises 13 residues. CDR1 and CDR2 from the germline V gene are MNHEY and SVGAGI. The CDR3 nucleotides are TGTGCCAGCGATGTACAGGGGAACCAGCCCCAGCATTTT. Encoded protein: CASDVQGNQPQHF.

The chain combines TRBV7-9 with TRBJ2-7, with TRBD2 identical over 7 bases. The CDR3 is made up of 18 amino acids. With 2 bases clipped from V and 1 base from J, the junction kept 14 bases outside the gene matches. Germline assignment: CDR1 SEHNR and CDR2 FQNEAQ (reference sequence). CDR3 nucleotides: TGTGCCAGCAGCTTAAAGCCCGGGCTAGCGGTGCGTTCCTACGAGCAGTACTTC. It translates to CASSLKPGLAVRSYEQYF.